The source of this TCR beta chain is a study of tumor-infiltrating lymphocytes in oesophageal squamous cell carcinoma. V lost 6 bases and J lost 0, with 15 bases in between. Germline V gene data show CDR1 as SGHNT and CDR2 as YENEEA. CDR3 length: 15 amino acids. TCRdb called the PCR reads again in MiXCR, with one record for every CDR3 protein. Here the sample spans some 18,000 distinct CDR3 sequences, about 40% being singletons. There are many counts of this clonotype. The gene calls are TRBV11-3 and TRBJ2-7; D may be TRBD1 (6 bases). The receptor was isolated from a male donor with esophageal squamous cell carcinoma. Sequenced input: normal esophageal tissue next to the tumor. CDR3: CASRPDRRSSYEQYF. CDR3 in DNA: TGTGCCAGCAGACCCGACAGGAGGAGCTCCTACGAGCAGTACTTC.